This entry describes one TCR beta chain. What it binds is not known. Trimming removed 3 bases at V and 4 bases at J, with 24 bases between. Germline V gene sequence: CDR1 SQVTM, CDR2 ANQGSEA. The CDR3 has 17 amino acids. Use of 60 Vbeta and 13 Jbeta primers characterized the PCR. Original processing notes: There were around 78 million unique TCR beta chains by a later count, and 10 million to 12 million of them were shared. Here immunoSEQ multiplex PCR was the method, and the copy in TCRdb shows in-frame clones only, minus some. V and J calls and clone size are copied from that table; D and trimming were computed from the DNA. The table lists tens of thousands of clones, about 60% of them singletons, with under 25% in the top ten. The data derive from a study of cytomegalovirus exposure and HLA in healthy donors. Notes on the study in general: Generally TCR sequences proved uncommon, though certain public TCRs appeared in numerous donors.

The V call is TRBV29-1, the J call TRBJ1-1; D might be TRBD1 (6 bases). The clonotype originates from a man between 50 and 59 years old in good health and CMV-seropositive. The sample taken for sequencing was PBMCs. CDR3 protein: CSVDSRQQGPGGTEAFF. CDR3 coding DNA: TGCAGCGTTGACTCACGACAGCAGGGGCCTGGAGGCACTGAAGCTTTCTTT.